Included here is one TCR beta chain sequence, with context. Trimming removed 0 bases from V and 0 bases from J, with 5 bases in between. CDR1 MNHEY and CDR2 SVGAGI come from the germline V gene. CDR3 length equals 14 residues. This record comes from a study of T cells after yellow fever vaccination. TCRdb recomputed calls from the 5' RACE reads with MiXCR, one row per CDR3 protein. The data show about 400,000 distinct CDR3 sequences, 6.2% seen once. This clonotype was obtained from a man aged 25-45 years who received the YFV17D yellow fever vaccine. This material consisted of PBMCs, taken 5 days after the yellow fever booster vaccination. The V and J genes are TRBV6-5 and TRBJ2-5, with D unclear. CDR3 protein: CASSYSMNQETQYF. The CDR3 DNA reads as TGTGCCAGCAGTTACTCGATGAACCAAGAGACCCAGTACTTC.